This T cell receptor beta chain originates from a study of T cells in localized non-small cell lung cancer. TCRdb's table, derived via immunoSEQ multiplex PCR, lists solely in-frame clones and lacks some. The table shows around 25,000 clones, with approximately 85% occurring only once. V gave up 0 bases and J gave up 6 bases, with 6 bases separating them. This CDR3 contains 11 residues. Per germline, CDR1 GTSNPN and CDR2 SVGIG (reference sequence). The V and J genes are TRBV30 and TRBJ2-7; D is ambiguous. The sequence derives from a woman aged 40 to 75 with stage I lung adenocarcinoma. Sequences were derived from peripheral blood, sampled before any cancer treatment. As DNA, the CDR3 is TGTGCCTGGAGTGTAATCGGCGAGCAGTACTTC. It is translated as CAWSVIGEQYF.